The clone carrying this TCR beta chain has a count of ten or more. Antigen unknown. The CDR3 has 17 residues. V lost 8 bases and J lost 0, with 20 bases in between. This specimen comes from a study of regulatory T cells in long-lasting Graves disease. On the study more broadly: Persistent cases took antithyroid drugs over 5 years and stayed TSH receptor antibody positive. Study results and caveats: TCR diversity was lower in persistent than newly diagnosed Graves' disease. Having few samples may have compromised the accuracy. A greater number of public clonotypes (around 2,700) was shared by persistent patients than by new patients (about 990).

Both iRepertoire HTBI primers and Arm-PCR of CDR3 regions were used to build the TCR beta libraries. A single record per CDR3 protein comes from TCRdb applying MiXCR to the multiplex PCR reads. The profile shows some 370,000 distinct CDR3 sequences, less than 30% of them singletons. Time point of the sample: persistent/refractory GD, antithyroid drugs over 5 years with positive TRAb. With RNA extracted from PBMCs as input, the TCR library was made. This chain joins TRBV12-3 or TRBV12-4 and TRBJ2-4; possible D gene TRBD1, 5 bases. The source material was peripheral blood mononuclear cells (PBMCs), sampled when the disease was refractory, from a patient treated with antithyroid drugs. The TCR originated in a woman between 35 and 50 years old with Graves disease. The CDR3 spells CASCPNQGMAAKNIQYF. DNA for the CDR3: TGTGCCAGCTGCCCAAACCAGGGAATGGCAGCCAAAAACATTCAGTACTTC.